One TCR beta chain is described in this entry. Its matching antigen is unknown. The CDR3 has 13 residues. The source of the sample is a study of T cells expressing NK-cell markers. About the research overall: The eight sequenced donors comprised seven who were HCMV-seropositive and one who was seronegative.

For each CDR3 protein, TCRdb gives one entry from its re-call of the 5' RACE reads, without DNA. Here the sample table reports 500,000 to 700,000 distinct CDR3 sequences. General study points: Several donors showed these clonotypes also leading the CD3+CD56-NKG2C+ fraction. Dominant NKG2C+ clonotypes made up roughly 1.0-8% of CD8+ T cells in roughly 6 donors.

V gene TRBV12-3 or TRBV12-4 combines with J gene TRBJ2-7; the TCRdb D gene call, TRBD1, has no DNA to confirm it. The clonotype was recovered from a man in his late teens or twenties in good health. The sequenced sample was blood T cells: a sorted CD56 or NKG2C T cell subset, CD4+ or CD8+ T cells, or bulk PBMC T cells (not recorded which). CDR3 residues: CASSPESSYEQYF.